Below, 7 T cell receptor beta chains from the same sample are listed, as sequenced in a study of OX40 agonist ivuxolimab in advanced cancers. Sequencing used immunoSEQ multiplex PCR; TCRdb keeps in-frame clones, though not all of them. The repertoire holds roughly 47,000 clones, with 89% as singletons. Sequences were derived from CD4+ or CD8+ T cells sorted from blood, sampled in a trial of the OX40 agonist ivuxolimab. These receptors all come from an adult with an advanced solid tumor such as melanoma, head and neck, liver or kidney cancer.

The chain joins TRBV19 to TRBJ2-2; 7 positions agree with TRBD1. Germline CDR1 is LNHDA and CDR2 is SQIVND (reference sequence). Losses at the gene ends were 8 bases for V and 4 bases for J; bases not matched to a gene: 4. This CDR3 has 13 residues. The CDR3 is CASGNRGTGELFF. The CDR3 DNA follows: TGTGCCAGTGGCAACAGGGGCACCGGGGAGCTGTTTTTT. Looking up the rest from reference TRBV19 and TRBJ2-2 gives the full variable domain: DGGITQSPKYLFRKEGQNVTLSCEQNLNHDAMYWYRQDPGQGLRLIYYSQIVNDFQKGDIAEGYSVSREKKESFPLTVTSAQKNPTAFYLCASGNRGTGELFFGEGSRLTVL.

The chain has TRBV5-1 and TRBJ1-4; D is possibly TRBD1 (5 bases). CDR3 length: 17 residues. Trimming shortened V by 2 bases and J by 7 bases, and 21 bases separated the two germline ends. Germline CDR1 SGHRS, CDR2 YFSETQ. This CDR3 is CASSFSGQDKPCEKLFF. Written as DNA, the CDR3 is TGCGCCAGCAGCTTTTCCGGACAAGATAAACCTTGTGAAAAACTGTTTTTT.

This sequence joins TRBV7-9 and TRBJ1-1; D is undetermined. Germline V gene sequence: CDR1 SEHNR, CDR2 FQNEAQ (reference sequence). V gave up 4 bases and J gave up 1 base, with 4 bases separating them. CDR3 length: 12 amino acids. The CDR3 bases are TGTGCCAGCAGCTACGAGAACACTGAAGCTTTCTTT. The encoded protein is CASSYENTEAFF.

V and J are TRBV6-6 and TRBJ2-5, with TRBD2 matching over 13 bases. J was trimmed by 5 bases and V by 2 bases; bases with no gene match: 5. The CDR3 spans 16 residues. Per the germline V gene, CDR1 is MNHNY and CDR2 is SVGAGI (reference sequence). The CDR3 reads CASSYGTSGMWETQYF. CDR3 bases: TGTGCCAGCAGTTACGGGACTAGCGGGATGTGGGAGACCCAGTACTTC.

The chain has TRBV6-1 and TRBJ1-2; TRBD1 is a possible D gene (5 bases). The CDR3 spans 15 residues. Trimming stripped 2 bases from V and 1 base from J, with 11 bases between. Germline values: CDR1 MNHNS, CDR2 SASEGT. In DNA form, the CDR3 reads TGTGCCAGCAGTGAATCGGACATTGGTAACTATGGCTACACCTTC. It codes for CASSESDIGNYGYTF.

V usage is TRBV7-3 and J usage is TRBJ1-1, with 8 positions matching TRBD1. Germline V gene sequence: CDR1 SGHTA, CDR2 FQGTGA. This CDR3 spans 13 amino acids. V was pared by 4 bases and J by 5 bases, with 3 bases of the junction left unmatched. Here the CDR3 DNA reads TGTGCCAGCAGCTGGACAGGGCGAACTGAAGCTTTCTTT. It codes for CASSWTGRTEAFF.

The V gene is TRBV15, the J gene TRBJ2-3; D possibly matches TRBD1 or TRBD2 (5 bases each). The V gene lost 5 bases and the J gene lost 5 bases, with 14 bases spanning the gap. This CDR3 contains 14 residues. Germline values: CDR1 LNHNV, CDR2 YYDKDF (reference sequence). The CDR3 protein is CATSLGDLEDTQYF. In DNA, the CDR3 is TGTGCCACCAGCCTAGGGGACCTCGAAGATACGCAGTATTTT.